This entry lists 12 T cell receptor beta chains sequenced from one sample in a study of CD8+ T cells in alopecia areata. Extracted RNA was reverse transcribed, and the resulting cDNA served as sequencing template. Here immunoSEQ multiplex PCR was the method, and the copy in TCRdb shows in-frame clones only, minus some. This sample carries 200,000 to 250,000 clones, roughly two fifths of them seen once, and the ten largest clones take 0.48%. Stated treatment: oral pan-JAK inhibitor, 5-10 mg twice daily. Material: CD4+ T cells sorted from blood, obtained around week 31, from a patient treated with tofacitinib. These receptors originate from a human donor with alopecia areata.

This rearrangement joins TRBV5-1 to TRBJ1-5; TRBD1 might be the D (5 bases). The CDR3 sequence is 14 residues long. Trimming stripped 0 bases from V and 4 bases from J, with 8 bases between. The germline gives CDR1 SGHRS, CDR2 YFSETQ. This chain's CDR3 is CASSLGTTNQPQHF. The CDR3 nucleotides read TGCGCCAGCAGCTTGGGGACAACTAATCAGCCCCAGCATTTT.

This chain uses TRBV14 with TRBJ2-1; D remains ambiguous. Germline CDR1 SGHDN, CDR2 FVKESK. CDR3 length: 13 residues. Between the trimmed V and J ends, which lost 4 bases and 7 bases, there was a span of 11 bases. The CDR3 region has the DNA TGTGCCAGCAGCCTACATGTCCTAAATGAGCAGTTCTTC. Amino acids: CASSLHVLNEQFF.

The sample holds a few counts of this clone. The CDR3 loop reads CASSLVRVQETQYF. CDR3 coding DNA: TGTGCCAGCAGCCTGGTCAGGGTCCAAGAGACCCAGTACTTC. The chain carries TRBV7-2 and TRBJ2-5, with a weak D call TRBD1 (5 bases). V lost 5 bases to trimming and J lost 1 base, with 11 bases between them. The germline gives CDR1 SGHTA, CDR2 FQGNSA. The CDR3 length is 14 residues. The whole variable domain, filled in from reference TRBV7-2 and TRBJ2-5, reads GAGVSQSPSNKVTEKGKDVELRCDPISGHTALYWYRQSLGQGLEFLIYFQGNSAPDKSGLPSDRFSAERTGGSVSTLTIQRTQQEDSAVYLCASSLVRVQETQYFGPGTRLLVL.

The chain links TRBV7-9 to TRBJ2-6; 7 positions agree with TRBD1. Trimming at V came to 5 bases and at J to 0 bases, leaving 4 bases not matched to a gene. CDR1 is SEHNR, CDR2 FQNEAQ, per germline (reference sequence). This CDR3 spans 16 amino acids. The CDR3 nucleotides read TGTGCCAGCAGCCGGGACAGTGGCTCTGGGGCCAACGTCCTGACTTTC. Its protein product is CASSRDSGSGANVLTF.

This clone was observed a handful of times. The CDR3 reads CASSPRRGGANNEQFF. The CDR3, as DNA: TGCGCCAGCAGCCCCCGAAGGGGGGGCGCTAATAATGAGCAGTTCTTC. This chain links TRBV4-1 with TRBJ2-1; D is possibly TRBD2 (7 bases). There are 16 residues in the CDR3. The V gene lost 4 bases and the J gene lost 7 bases, with 20 bases spanning the gap. Germline assignment: CDR1 MGHRA and CDR2 YSYEKL.

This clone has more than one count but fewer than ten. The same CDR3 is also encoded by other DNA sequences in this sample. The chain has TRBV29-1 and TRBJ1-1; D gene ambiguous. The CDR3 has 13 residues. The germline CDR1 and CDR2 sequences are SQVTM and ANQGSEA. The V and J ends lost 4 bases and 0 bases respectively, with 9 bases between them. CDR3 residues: CSVAGRLNTEAFF. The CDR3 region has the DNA TGCAGCGTTGCCGGTCGCCTGAACACTGAAGCTTTCTTT.

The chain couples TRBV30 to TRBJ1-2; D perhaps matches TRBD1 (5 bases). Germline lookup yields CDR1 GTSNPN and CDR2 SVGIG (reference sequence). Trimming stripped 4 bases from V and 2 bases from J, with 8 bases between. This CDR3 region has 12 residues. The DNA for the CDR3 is TGTGCCTGGAAGGGGAGAAACTATGGCTACACCTTC. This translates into CAWKGRNYGYTF. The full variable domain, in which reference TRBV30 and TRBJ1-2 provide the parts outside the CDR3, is SQTIHQWPATLVQPVGSPLSLECTVEGTSNPNLYWYRQAAGRGLQLLFYSVGIGQISSEVPQNLSASRPQDRQFILSSKKLLLSDSGFYLCAWKGRNYGYTFGSGTRLTVV.

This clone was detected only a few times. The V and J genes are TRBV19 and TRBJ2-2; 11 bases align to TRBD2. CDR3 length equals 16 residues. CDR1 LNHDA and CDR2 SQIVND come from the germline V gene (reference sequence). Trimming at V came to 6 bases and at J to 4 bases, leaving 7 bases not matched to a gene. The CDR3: CASRNSGRAFTGELFF. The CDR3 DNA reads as TGTGCCAGTAGGAATAGCGGGAGGGCCTTCACCGGGGAGCTGTTTTTT.

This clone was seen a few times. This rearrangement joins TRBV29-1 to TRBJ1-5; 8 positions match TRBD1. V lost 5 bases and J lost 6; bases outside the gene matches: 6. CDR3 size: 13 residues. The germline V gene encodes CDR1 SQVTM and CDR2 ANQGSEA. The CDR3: CSVKQGVGQPQHF. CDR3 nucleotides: TGCAGCGTTAAACAGGGGGTGGGTCAGCCCCAGCATTTT.

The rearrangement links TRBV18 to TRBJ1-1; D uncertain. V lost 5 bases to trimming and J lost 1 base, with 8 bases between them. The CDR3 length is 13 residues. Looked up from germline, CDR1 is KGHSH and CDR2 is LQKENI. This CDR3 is CASSIDQNTEAFF. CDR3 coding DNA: TGTGCCAGCTCAATCGACCAGAACACTGAAGCTTTCTTT.

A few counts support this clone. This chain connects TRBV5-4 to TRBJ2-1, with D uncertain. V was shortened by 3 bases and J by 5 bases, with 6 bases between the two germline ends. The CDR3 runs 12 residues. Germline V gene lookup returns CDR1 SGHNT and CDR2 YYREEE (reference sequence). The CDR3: CASSYLNNEQFF. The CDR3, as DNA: TGTGCCAGCAGCTATCTAAACAATGAGCAGTTCTTC.

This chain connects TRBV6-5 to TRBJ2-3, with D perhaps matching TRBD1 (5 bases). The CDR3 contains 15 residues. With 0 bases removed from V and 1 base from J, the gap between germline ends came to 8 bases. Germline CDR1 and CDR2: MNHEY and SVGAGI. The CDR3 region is CASSYSGDGTDTQYF. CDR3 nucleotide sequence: TGTGCCAGCAGTTACTCAGGGGATGGCACAGATACGCAGTATTTT.